The 7 T cell receptor beta chains given below trace back to one sample, sequenced in a study of blood T cell repertoires in COVID-19. TCRdb keeps only in-frame clones here, not all; method: immunoSEQ multiplex PCR. The data contain 270,000 or so clones, approximately 90% of them seen just once; the ten biggest clones take up less than 3.5%. Sequenced material: PBMCs or T cells enriched from blood (not recorded which). The receptor source for this set is a man in his forties who had been exposed to COVID-19.

This rearrangement joins TRBV6-5 to TRBJ1-1; D might be TRBD1 (6 bases). CDR1 and CDR2 (germline): MNHEY, SVGAGI. The CDR3 contains 15 residues. Trimming pared 2 bases from V and 7 bases from J, leaving 17 bases between. For the CDR3, the DNA is TGTGCCAGCAGTTACAGGGGGGGCCCGGGCGATGAAGCTTTCTTT. The encoded protein is CASSYRGGPGDEAFF.

This rearrangement joins TRBV4-3 to TRBJ2-7; TRBD2 matches 12 bases. V shed 0 bases and J 4 bases; nucleotides not matched to a gene: 4. The CDR3 has 16 amino acids. Per the germline V gene, CDR1 is LGHNA and CDR2 is YSLEER. CDR3 DNA: TGCGCCAGCAGCCAAGATACTAGCGGGAGGCGGTACGAGCAGTACTTC. As protein: CASSQDTSGRRYEQYF.

V usage is TRBV7-9 and J usage is TRBJ2-7, with a tentative D call TRBD2 (6 bases). The CDR3 runs 15 residues. V was trimmed by 5 bases and J by 6 bases, leaving 20 bases between them. Germline V gives CDR1 SEHNR, CDR2 FQNEAQ (reference sequence). This CDR3 is CASSPGGVSVGEQYF. CDR3 nucleotide sequence: TGTGCCAGCAGCCCCGGCGGGGTATCGGTAGGCGAGCAGTACTTC.

Worth noting for this clone: The same CDR3 arises from other DNA sequences in this sample as well. The chain has TRBV27 and TRBJ2-1, with D unresolved. The germline gives CDR1 MNHEY, CDR2 SMNVEV (reference sequence). The CDR3 has 11 amino acids. The V end lost 6 bases, the J end lost 4 bases, and 4 bases lay between the germline ends. CDR3 sequence: CASRSYNEQFF. The CDR3 bases are TGTGCCAGCAGGTCGTACAATGAGCAGTTCTTC.

The sample holds one count of this clone. The chain carries TRBV6-5 and TRBJ1-1; TRBD1 might be the D (6 bases). Germline V gene lookup returns CDR1 MNHEY and CDR2 SVGAGI. V was trimmed by 0 bases and J by 1 base, leaving 12 bases between them. The CDR3 totals 16 residues. CDR3 residues: CASSYSTGHPNTEAFF. The CDR3 coding sequence is TGTGCCAGCAGTTACTCGACAGGACACCCGAACACTGAAGCTTTCTTT.

The chain joins TRBV9 to TRBJ2-7; D is perhaps TRBD2 (5 bases). CDR3 length equals 15 residues. Trimming removed 0 bases from V and 3 bases from J, with 13 bases in between. Germline assignment: CDR1 SGDLS and CDR2 YYNGEE. The CDR3 region is CASSVGRGSFYEQYF. The CDR3 nucleotides are TGTGCCAGCAGCGTAGGTCGGGGAAGTTTCTACGAGCAGTACTTC.

Ten or more counts support this clone. The chain uses TRBV21-1 and TRBJ1-2; the DNA was not compared with TRBD1, the D call given in the table. TRBV21-1 is a pseudogene locus. The CDR3 is 19 amino acids. The CDR3 loop reads CASSPRGAGPPHSAYGYTF. In DNA, the CDR3 is TGTGCCAGCAGCCCCAGGGGGGCGGGACCCCCTCATAGTGCCTATGGCTACACCTTC.